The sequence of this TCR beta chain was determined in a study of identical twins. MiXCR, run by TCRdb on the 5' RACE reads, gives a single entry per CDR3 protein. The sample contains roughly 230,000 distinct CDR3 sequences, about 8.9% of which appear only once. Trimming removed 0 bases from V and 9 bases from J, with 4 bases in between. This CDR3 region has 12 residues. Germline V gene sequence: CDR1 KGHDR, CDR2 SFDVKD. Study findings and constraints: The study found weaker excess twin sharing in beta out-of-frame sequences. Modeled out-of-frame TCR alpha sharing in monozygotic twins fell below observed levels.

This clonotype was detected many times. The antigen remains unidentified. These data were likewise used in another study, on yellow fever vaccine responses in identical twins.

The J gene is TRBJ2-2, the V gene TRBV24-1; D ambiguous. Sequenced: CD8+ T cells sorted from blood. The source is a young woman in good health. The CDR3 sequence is CATSDLRRELFF. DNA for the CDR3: TGTGCCACCAGTGATTTGCGGAGGGAGCTGTTTTTT.